This TCR beta chain was captured in a study of cytomegalovirus exposure and HLA in healthy donors. As for the study in general: There were just under 400 genotyped donors. Of these, roughly 86% fell in the genetic ancestry cluster associated with self-reported Caucasian donors. Study-level results: When analyzed later, a missense DCLRE1C variant was found to be linked to TCR beta V- and J-gene trimming. In an earlier analysis, most TCR beta V segments were productive about 90% or about 30% of the time.

Trimming took 6 bases from V and 7 from J, leaving 10 bases between them. CDR1 and CDR2 from the germline V gene are MNHNY and SVGAGI (reference sequence). This CDR3 is 11 amino acids long. On this clone itself: Antigen specificity is unknown.

Amplification used 60 Vbeta primers and 13 Jbeta primers. Clones were read by immunoSEQ multiplex PCR, and TCRdb kept only the in-frame ones, dropping some. The data show 100,000 to 150,000 clones, 74% seen once. Sequenced sample: PBMCs. The TCR sequence derives from a man in his forties in good health and CMV-seropositive. The chain joins TRBV6-6 to TRBJ2-7, with D uncertain. The CDR3 DNA sequence: TGTGCCAGCAGGGCCCCGGGTGAGCAGTACTTC. Protein product: CASRAPGEQYF.